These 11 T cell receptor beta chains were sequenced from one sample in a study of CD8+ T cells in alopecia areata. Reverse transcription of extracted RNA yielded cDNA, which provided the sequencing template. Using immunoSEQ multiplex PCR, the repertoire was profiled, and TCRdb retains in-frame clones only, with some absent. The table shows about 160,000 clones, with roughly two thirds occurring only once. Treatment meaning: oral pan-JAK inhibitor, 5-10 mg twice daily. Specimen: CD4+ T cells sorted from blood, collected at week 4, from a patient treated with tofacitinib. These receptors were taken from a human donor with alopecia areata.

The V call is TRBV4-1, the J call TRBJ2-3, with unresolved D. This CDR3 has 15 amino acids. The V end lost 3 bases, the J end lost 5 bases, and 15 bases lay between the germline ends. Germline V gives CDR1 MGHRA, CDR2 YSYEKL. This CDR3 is CASSQESSRGDTQYF. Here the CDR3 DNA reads TGCGCCAGCAGCCAGGAAAGTAGTAGAGGAGATACGCAGTATTTT.

CDR3 loop: CASSLNNYEQYF. In nucleotides, the CDR3 is TGCGCCAGCAGCTTGAATAACTACGAGCAGTACTTC. This chain links TRBV5-1 with TRBJ2-7; D remains unclear. V dropped 1 base and J dropped 3 bases, with 5 bases sitting between them. CDR3 length: 12 amino acids. Germline values: CDR1 SGHRS, CDR2 YFSETQ.

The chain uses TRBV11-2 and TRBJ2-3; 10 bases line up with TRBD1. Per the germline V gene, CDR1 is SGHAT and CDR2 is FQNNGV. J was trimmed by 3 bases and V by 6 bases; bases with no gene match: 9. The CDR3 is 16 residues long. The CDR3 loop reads CASRPGTGAGTDTQYF. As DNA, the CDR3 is TGTGCCAGCAGACCCGGGACAGGGGCGGGGACAGATACGCAGTATTTT.

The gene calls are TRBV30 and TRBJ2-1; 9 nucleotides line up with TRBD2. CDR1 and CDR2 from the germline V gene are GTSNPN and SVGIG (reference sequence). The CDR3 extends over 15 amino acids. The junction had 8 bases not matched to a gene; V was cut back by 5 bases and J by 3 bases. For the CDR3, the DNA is TGTGCCTGGGGGGCTACTAGCGGGCTCTACAATGAGCAGTTCTTC. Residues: CAWGATSGLYNEQFF.

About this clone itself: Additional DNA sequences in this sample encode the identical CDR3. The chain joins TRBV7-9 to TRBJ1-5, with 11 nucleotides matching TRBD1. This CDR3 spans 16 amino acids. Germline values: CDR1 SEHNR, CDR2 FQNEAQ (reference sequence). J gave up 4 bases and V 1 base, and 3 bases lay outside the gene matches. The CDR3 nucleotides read TGTGCCAGCAGCTTAGGAGGGACAGGGGGAAATCAGCCCCAGCATTTT. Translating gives CASSLGGTGGNQPQHF. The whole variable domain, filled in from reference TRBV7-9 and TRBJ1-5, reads DTGVSQNPRHKITKRGQNVTFRCDPISEHNRLYWYRQTLGQGPEFLTYFQNEAQLEKSRLLSDRFSAERPKGSFSTLEIQRTEQGDSAMYLCASSLGGTGGNQPQHFGDGTRLSIL.

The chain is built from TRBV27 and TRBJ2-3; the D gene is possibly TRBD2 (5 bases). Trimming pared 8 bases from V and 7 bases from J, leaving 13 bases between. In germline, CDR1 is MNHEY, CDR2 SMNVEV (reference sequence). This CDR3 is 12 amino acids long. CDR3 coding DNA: TGTGCCAGCTCAAACTCGGGGAATACGCAGTATTTT. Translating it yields CASSNSGNTQYF.

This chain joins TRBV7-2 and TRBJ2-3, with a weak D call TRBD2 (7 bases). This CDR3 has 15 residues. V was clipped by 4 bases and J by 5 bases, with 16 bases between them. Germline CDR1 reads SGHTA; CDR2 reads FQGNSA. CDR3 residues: CASSSQRGGLDTQYF. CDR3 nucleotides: TGTGCCAGCAGCTCTCAAAGGGGGGGCCTAGATACGCAGTATTTT.

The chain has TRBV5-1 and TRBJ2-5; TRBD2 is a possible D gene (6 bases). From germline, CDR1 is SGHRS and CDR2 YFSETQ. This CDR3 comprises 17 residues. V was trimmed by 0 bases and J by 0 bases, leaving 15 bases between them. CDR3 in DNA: TGCGCCAGCAGCTTGGCCGGAGGGGCACCGTACCAAGAGACCCAGTACTTC. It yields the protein CASSLAGGAPYQETQYF.

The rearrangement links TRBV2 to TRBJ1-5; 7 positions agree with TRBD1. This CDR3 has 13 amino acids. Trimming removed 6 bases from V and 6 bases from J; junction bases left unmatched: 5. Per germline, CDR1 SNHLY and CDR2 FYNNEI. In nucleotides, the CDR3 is TGTGCCAGCAGGGGGGACAGTTCTCAGCCCCAGCATTTT. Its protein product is CASRGDSSQPQHF.

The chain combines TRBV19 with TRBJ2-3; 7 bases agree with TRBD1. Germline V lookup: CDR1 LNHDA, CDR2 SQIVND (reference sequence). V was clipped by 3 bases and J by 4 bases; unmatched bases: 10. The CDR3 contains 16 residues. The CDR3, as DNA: TGTGCCAGTAGTATGGGCACAGGGGTTCGGTCAGATACGCAGTATTTT. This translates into CASSMGTGVRSDTQYF.

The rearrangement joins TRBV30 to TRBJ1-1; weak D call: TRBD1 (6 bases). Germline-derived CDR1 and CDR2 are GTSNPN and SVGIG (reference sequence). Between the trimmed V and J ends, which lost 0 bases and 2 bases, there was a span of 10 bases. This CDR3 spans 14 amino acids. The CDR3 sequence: CAWSVSGANTEAFF. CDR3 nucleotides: TGTGCCTGGAGTGTCTCAGGGGCCAACACTGAAGCTTTCTTT.